The 16 T cell receptor beta chains below come from one sample, sequenced in a study of control samples from healthy donors and cancer patients. The method was immunoSEQ multiplex PCR; TCRdb's version includes in-frame clones alone and lacks a portion of them. The repertoire has fewer than 200,000 clones, approximately 95% of them found once; the top ten carry over 1.3%. The source material was blood. These receptors were taken from a man aged 18 to 29 in good health.

This clone was seen only once. V and J are TRBV24-1 and TRBJ2-3, with 9 bases that match TRBD1. Per germline, CDR1 KGHDR and CDR2 SFDVKD. This CDR3 comprises 18 residues. V shed 5 bases and J 6 bases; nucleotides not matched to a gene: 17. This CDR3 reads CATSATLGTGYRRDTQYF. The CDR3 region has the DNA TGTGCCACCAGTGCAACCTTAGGGACAGGGTACCGCAGGGATACGCAGTATTTT.

The V gene is TRBV30, the J gene TRBJ1-1; D is unresolved. Trimming shortened V by 2 bases and J by 5 bases, and 12 bases separated the two germline ends. The CDR3 is 13 residues long. Germline loops: CDR1 GTSNPN, CDR2 SVGIG (reference sequence). CDR3 nucleotides: TGTGCCTGGAGTTTCGGAGGTAAAACTGAAGCTTTCTTT. Translating it yields CAWSFGGKTEAFF.

For the CDR3, the DNA is TGTGCCAGCAGTTACTCGTACTCTGGAAACACCATATATTTT. Translated: CASSYSYSGNTIYF. This chain joins TRBV6-5 and TRBJ1-3; D not resolved. CDR1 MNHEY and CDR2 SVGAGI come from the germline V gene. Trimming pared 0 bases from V and 0 bases from J, leaving 3 bases between. The CDR3 spans 14 residues.

V and J are TRBV5-1 and TRBJ1-1; unclear D gene. CDR3 length: 16 amino acids. From germline, CDR1 is SGHRS and CDR2 YFSETQ. Trimming took off 0 bases at V and 4 bases at J, with 16 bases between the two ends. In nucleotides, the CDR3 is TGCGCCAGCAGCTTGGTGGGGAGCACGGGGAGCACTGAAGCTTTCTTT. Protein product: CASSLVGSTGSTEAFF. The complete variable domain, with remaining parts taken from reference TRBV5-1 and TRBJ1-1, reads KAGVTQTPRYLIKTRGQQVTLSCSPISGHRSVSWYQQTPGQGLQFLFEYFSETQRNKGNFPGRFSGRQFSNSRSEMNVSTLELGDSALYLCASSLVGSTGSTEAFFGQGTRLTVV.

V is TRBV7-8 and J is TRBJ1-2; 7 bases are shared with TRBD1. CDR1 and CDR2 (germline): SGHVS, FQNEAQ. The CDR3 consists of 15 residues. Trimming at V came to 5 bases and at J to 12 bases, leaving 18 bases not matched to a gene. CDR3 amino acids: CASSPRPGTDFSHTF. In DNA form, the CDR3 reads TGTGCCAGCAGCCCCCGGCCCGGGACAGATTTCTCCCACACCTTC.

This sequence joins TRBV18 and TRBJ1-5; 7 nucleotides match TRBD1. V trimming: 0 bases; J trimming: 7 bases; junction bases outside the gene matches: 9. The CDR3 sequence is 16 residues long. Germline CDR1 KGHSH, CDR2 LQKENI. The CDR3 sequence is CASSPPSQGDFQPQHF. The CDR3 coding sequence is TGTGCCAGCTCACCACCGTCCCAGGGGGACTTCCAGCCCCAGCATTTT.

This chain links TRBV6-5 with TRBJ1-2; TRBD1 matches at 7 bases. This CDR3 contains 14 residues. V lost 5 bases, J lost 3 bases, and 6 bases stayed unmatched. Germline lookup yields CDR1 MNHEY and CDR2 SVGAGI. CDR3 sequence: CASSTQGQYYGYTF. Here the CDR3 DNA reads TGTGCCAGCAGTACCCAGGGACAGTACTATGGCTACACCTTC.

The rearrangement links TRBV5-5 to TRBJ1-1, with D unclear. Germline CDR1 reads SGHKS; CDR2 reads YYEKEE (reference sequence). V was pared by 2 bases and J by 1 base, with 9 bases between. The CDR3 sequence is 14 residues long. CDR3 protein: CASSFNSGNTEAFF. In DNA, the CDR3 is TGTGCCAGCAGCTTTAATAGTGGGAACACTGAAGCTTTCTTT.

This clone has just one count. V gene TRBV6-1 combines with J gene TRBJ1-2; the D is unclear. Germline CDR1 reads MNHNS; CDR2 reads SASEGT. Trimming cost V 2 bases and J 5 bases, with 18 bases left between them. The CDR3 totals 16 residues. CDR3 sequence (DNA): TGTGCCAGCAGTGAATCCTCGGCCGCCCTTGGGTATGGCTACACCTTC. Translated: CASSESSAALGYGYTF.

The rearrangement joins TRBV7-9 to TRBJ1-5, with D perhaps matching TRBD1 (5 bases). The CDR3 is 15 residues long. The germline V gene has CDR1 SEHNR and CDR2 FQNEAQ (reference sequence). The V end lost 4 bases, the J end lost 4 bases, and 14 bases lay between the germline ends. The CDR3 here is CASSSQADGNQPQHF. The DNA of the CDR3 is TGTGCCAGCAGCTCACAGGCAGACGGAAATCAGCCCCAGCATTTT.

On this clone itself: Other nucleotide sequences from this sample produce the same CDR3. V and J are TRBV7-9 and TRBJ1-4; 8 positions agree with TRBD1. Germline assignment: CDR1 SEHNR and CDR2 FQNEAQ (reference sequence). V gave up 2 bases and J gave up 8 bases; unmatched junction bases: 4. The CDR3 has 14 amino acids. CDR3 sequence: CASSLQGAREKLFF. CDR3 in DNA: TGTGCCAGCAGCTTACAGGGGGCGAGGGAAAAACTGTTTTTT.

To note about this clone: The junction and the germline gene differ at one end; a read error may be behind it. The chain links TRBV6-1 to TRBJ1-4; perhaps TRBD1 as D (5 bases). Germline CDR1 MNHNS, CDR2 SASEGT. CDR3 length: 13 residues. The CDR3 nucleotides are TGTGCCAGCAGTGATCTTGGGGGTTTAGGGAACCAATTT. Amino acids: CASSDLGGLGNQF.

This chain connects TRBV19 to TRBJ2-2; perhaps TRBD1 as D (6 bases). The CDR3 totals 13 residues. V lost 8 bases to trimming and J lost 5 bases, with 12 bases between them. The germline V gene encodes CDR1 LNHDA and CDR2 SQIVND (reference sequence). CDR3 DNA sequence: TGTGCCAGTCGGTTACAGGGAACCGGGGAGCTGTTTTTT. Residues: CASRLQGTGELFF.

This chain uses TRBV6-5 with TRBJ2-3; 8 bases are a match to TRBD2. Germline CDR1 and CDR2: MNHEY and SVGAGI. Trimming at V came to 4 bases and at J to 1 base, leaving 4 bases not matched to a gene. This CDR3 region has 15 residues. The CDR3 DNA reads as TGTGCCAGCAGTTTAGGGCGGGGGGGCACAGATACGCAGTATTTT. Protein product: CASSLGRGGTDTQYF.

This chain links TRBV6-2 or TRBV6-3 with TRBJ2-1, with a possible D match to TRBD2 (6 bases). Germline V gives CDR1 MNHEY, CDR2 SVGEGT. The CDR3 is 16 residues long. V was shortened by 2 bases and J by 1 base, with 12 bases between the two germline ends. The CDR3 loop reads CASSYNRGVSYNEQFF. CDR3 DNA: TGTGCCAGCAGTTACAATCGCGGGGTATCCTACAATGAGCAGTTCTTC.

CDR3 sequence (DNA): TGTGCCACCGGGCCGTCTGGAAACACCATATATTTT. Amino acid sequence: CATGPSGNTIYF. V is TRBV6-5 and J is TRBJ1-3; D not resolved. The CDR3 extends over 12 amino acids. In germline, CDR1 is MNHEY, CDR2 SVGAGI. Trimming stripped 10 bases from V and 1 base from J, with 8 bases between.